This T cell receptor beta chain was sequenced during a study of blood T cell repertoires in COVID-19. Overall study: Samples of COVID-19 (acute and convalescent) were obtained from the United States, Italy and Spain. T cells, B-cell-depleted T cells, or PBMCs provided the cDNA or gDNA that served as material.

As processed by the authors: From reference gene primer amplification, estimates of nucleated cell counts were derived. The data were produced by immunoSEQ multiplex PCR, yet TCRdb's version contains in-frame clones alone and is incomplete. V, J and clone size are taken as reported in that table, and D and trimming were inferred from the DNA itself. The sample contains about 170,000 clones, about 88% of which appear only once. The sample was peripheral blood. This clonotype was sampled from a woman of 80 years or more in a cohort sampled during active or convalescent COVID-19.

The CDR3 sequence is CASSDRTRVYNEQFF. The CDR3 nucleotides read TGTGCCAGCAGCGACCGGACGAGGGTCTACAATGAGCAGTTCTTC. The chain combines TRBV9 with TRBJ2-1; maybe TRBD2 (5 bases). Germline assignment: CDR1 SGDLS and CDR2 YYNGEE. V gave up 3 bases and J gave up 3 bases, with 13 bases separating them. CDR3 size: 15 residues.